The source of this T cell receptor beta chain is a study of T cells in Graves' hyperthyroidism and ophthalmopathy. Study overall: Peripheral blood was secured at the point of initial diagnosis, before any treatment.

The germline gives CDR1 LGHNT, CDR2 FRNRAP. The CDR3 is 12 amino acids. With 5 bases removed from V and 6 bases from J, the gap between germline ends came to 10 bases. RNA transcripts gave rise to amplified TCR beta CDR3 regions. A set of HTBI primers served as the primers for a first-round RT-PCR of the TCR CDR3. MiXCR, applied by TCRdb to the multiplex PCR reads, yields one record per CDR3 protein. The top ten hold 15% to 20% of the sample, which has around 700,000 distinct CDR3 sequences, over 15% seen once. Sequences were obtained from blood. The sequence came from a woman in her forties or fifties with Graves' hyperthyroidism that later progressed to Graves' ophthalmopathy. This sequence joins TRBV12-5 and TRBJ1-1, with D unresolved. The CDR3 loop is CASGPSSAEAFF. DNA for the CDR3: TGTGCTAGTGGTCCATCATCGGCTGAAGCTTTCTTT.